The 24 T cell receptor beta chains given below trace back to one sample, sequenced in a study of early T cells in non-severe SARS-CoV-2 infection. TCRdb re-derived calls from the 5' RACE reads in MiXCR, one entry per CDR3 protein. The sample yields 80,000 to 95,000 distinct CDR3 sequences, about 14% seen once. The source material was whole blood. The source is an adult who was a healthcare worker with PCR-confirmed SARS-CoV-2 infection or an uninfected control (not recorded which).

There are a few counts of this clonotype. The chain combines TRBV7-9 with TRBJ1-1; D is unresolved. CDR3 length: 14 residues. Germline loops: CDR1 SEHNR, CDR2 FQNEAQ (reference sequence). The V gene lost 3 bases and the J gene lost 6 bases, with 14 bases spanning the gap. The CDR3 sequence: CASSFVAGGSEAFF. CDR3 DNA sequence: TGTGCCAGCAGCTTCGTAGCAGGAGGATCTGAAGCTTTCTTT.

V and J are TRBV10-3 and TRBJ1-3; D is undetermined. The germline V and J ends were trimmed by 4 bases and 0 bases, with 13 bases remaining between them. Germline values: CDR1 ENHRY, CDR2 SYGVKD. The CDR3 sequence is 16 residues long. The CDR3 nucleotides are TGTGCCATCAGTGTGGCCGGACCAGGCTCTGGAAACACCATATATTTT. Amino acids: CAISVAGPGSGNTIYF.

This clonotype came up a few times. The chain is built from TRBV2 and TRBJ2-5; a weak D match, TRBD1 (6 bases). Germline V gene data show CDR1 as SNHLY and CDR2 as FYNNEI. This CDR3 spans 16 amino acids. The V and J ends lost 6 bases and 4 bases respectively, with 21 bases between them. This CDR3 is CASRLWGLMSVETQYF. The CDR3 DNA sequence: TGTGCCAGCAGACTTTGGGGGCTTATGTCGGTAGAGACCCAGTACTTC.

In this sample, this clonotype turned up a few times. The chain combines TRBV12-3 or TRBV12-4 with TRBJ2-7, with D perhaps matching TRBD2 (6 bases). The CDR3 is 13 residues long. V was clipped by 2 bases and J by 3 bases, with 8 bases between them. The CDR3: CASSLNGGYEQYV. Written as DNA, the CDR3 is TGTGCCAGCAGTTTAAACGGGGGCTACGAGCAGTACGTC.

This sequence joins TRBV12-5 and TRBJ2-4, with D maybe TRBD2 (5 bases). The CDR3 sequence is 19 residues long. Between the trimmed V and J ends, which lost 0 bases and 3 bases, there was a span of 21 bases. CDR1 and CDR2 (germline): LGHNT, FRNRAP. The CDR3 sequence: CASGLVSDRALSVKNIQYF. CDR3 nucleotide sequence: TGTGCTAGTGGTTTGGTATCCGACCGAGCCCTTAGCGTCAAAAACATTCAGTACTTC.

This clonotype was seen a few times. The chain combines TRBV2 with TRBJ2-7; no definite D call. The CDR3 contains 10 residues. Germline lookup yields CDR1 SNHLY and CDR2 FYNNEI. Trimming left V 6 bases short and J 10 bases short, with 10 bases between. In DNA, the CDR3 is TGTGCCAGCAGGATCCTAGAACAGTACGTC. Translating gives CASRILEQYV.

This clonotype came up a few times. The rearrangement uses TRBV7-9 and TRBJ2-7, with 7 bases matching TRBD1. The V segment lost 6 bases and the J segment 7 bases; nucleotides outside the gene matches: 6. Germline V lookup: CDR1 SEHNR, CDR2 FQNEAQ (reference sequence). The CDR3 consists of 12 residues. CDR3 protein: CASSLGQSEQYV. CDR3 bases: TGTGCCAGCAGTTTGGGACAGTCTGAGCAGTACGTC.

This clonotype was found many times. The genes are TRBV7-9 and TRBJ2-7; 7 bases fit TRBD1. This CDR3 comprises 12 residues. Germline V gene data show CDR1 as SEHNR and CDR2 as FQNEAQ (reference sequence). V shed 5 bases, J shed 5 bases, and the junction held 3 bases outside the gene matches. CDR3 in DNA: TGTGCCAGCAGCCTTACAGGGGACGAGCAGTACGTC. It translates to CASSLTGDEQYV.

This clonotype was seen a handful of times. The V call is TRBV19, the J call TRBJ2-7; D is undetermined. Per germline, CDR1 LNHDA and CDR2 SQIVND (reference sequence). Trimming took off 10 bases at V and 7 bases at J, with 14 bases between the two ends. The length of the CDR3 is 11 residues. This CDR3 reads CATIDSREQYV. The DNA for the CDR3 is TGTGCCACCATAGACTCGCGGGAGCAGTACGTC.

This chain connects TRBV12-5 to TRBJ2-1; 7 nucleotides agree with TRBD2. The length of the CDR3 is 13 residues. Germline loops: CDR1 LGHNT, CDR2 FRNRAP. Trimming took 6 bases from V and 4 from J; bases not matched to a gene: 3. DNA for the CDR3: TGTGCTAGTGGGACTAGCAGTTACAATGAGCAGTTCTTC. Translation: CASGTSSYNEQFF.

The genes are TRBV7-2 and TRBJ1-6; TRBD1 aligns across 8 bases. The germline V gene encodes CDR1 SGHTA and CDR2 FQGNSA. V gave up 3 bases and J gave up 3 bases; unmatched junction bases: 7. The CDR3 runs 17 residues. In DNA form, the CDR3 reads TGTGCCAGCAGCTTCTCCAGGGGGCTTATCTATAATTCACCCCTCCACTTT. Amino acids: CASSFSRGLIYNSPLHF.

The J gene is TRBJ1-2, the V gene TRBV12-3 or TRBV12-4; unclear D gene. This CDR3 is 13 amino acids long. Trimming shortened V by 5 bases and J by 8 bases, and 15 bases separated the two germline ends. In DNA, the CDR3 is TGTGCCAGCAGTCCGGACGGGGTTAGAGGCTACACCTTC. The encoded protein is CASSPDGVRGYTF.

This clonotype occurred a few times. The V gene is TRBV5-6, the J gene TRBJ2-7; 9 bases agree with TRBD1. This CDR3 has 13 amino acids. Germline-derived CDR1 and CDR2 are SGHDT and YYEEEE. V dropped 3 bases and J dropped 3; count of bases not matched to a gene: 1. CDR3 in DNA: TGTGCCAGCAGCTCGACAGGGGGCTACGAGCAGTACGTC. Its translation is CASSSTGGYEQYV.

This clonotype was recorded a few times. The chain links TRBV19 to TRBJ2-2, with 9 bases aligning to TRBD1. With V trimmed by 1 base and J by 6 bases, 21 bases remained unmatched. Germline loops: CDR1 LNHDA, CDR2 SQIVND (reference sequence). The CDR3 is 21 residues long. This chain's CDR3 is CASSIGLRDRAHPKSAGELFF. Written as DNA, the CDR3 is TGTGCCAGTAGTATAGGCTTACGGGACAGGGCTCATCCGAAATCGGCCGGGGAGCTGTTTTTT.

V gene TRBV24-1 combines with J gene TRBJ2-4; D remains unclear. V dropped 4 bases and J dropped 7 bases, with 13 bases sitting between them. CDR1 KGHDR and CDR2 SFDVKD come from the germline V gene. The CDR3 runs to 14 residues. The CDR3 nucleotides read TGTGCCACCAGTGACGCCAGACTTTCTAACATTCAGTACTTC. It specifies CATSDARLSNIQYF.

The chain has TRBV5-1 and TRBJ2-3, with 12 nucleotides matching TRBD2. Looked up from germline, CDR1 is SGHRS and CDR2 is YFSETQ. The trim removed 3 bases at V and 4 bases at J, leaving 6 bases unmatched. The CDR3 is made up of 16 amino acids. The CDR3 spells CASSYTSGGFSDTQYF. The DNA for the CDR3 is TGCGCCAGCAGCTACACTAGCGGGGGGTTCTCAGATACGCAGTATTTT.

This clonotype occurred many times. CDR3 bases: TGTGCCAGTAGTATAGGGGGACGCCAAACGCTCGGCTACACCTTC. It codes for CASSIGGRQTLGYTF. The V call is TRBV19, the J call TRBJ1-2; TRBD1 might be the D (5 bases). This CDR3 spans 15 amino acids. The germline gives CDR1 LNHDA, CDR2 SQIVND (reference sequence). V lost 1 base and J lost 8, with 17 bases in between.

This clonotype was counted at least ten times. The V call is TRBV6-6, the J call TRBJ1-1; D not certain. This CDR3 is 12 amino acids long. CDR1 and CDR2 (germline): MNHNY, SVGAGI (reference sequence). Trimming took off 6 bases at V and 7 bases at J, with 12 bases between the two ends. The CDR3 sequence is CASRSGRGEAFF. In nucleotides, the CDR3 is TGTGCCAGCAGATCGGGTCGGGGTGAAGCTTTCTTT.

A note on this clonotype: Mismatch with germline at one junction end may stem from a read error. The chain is built from TRBV18 and TRBJ1-6, with 7 bases identical to TRBD1. The CDR3 consists of 15 residues. Germline CDR1 KGHSH, CDR2 LQKENI. The CDR3 region is CASSGRDSHNSALHF. CDR3 sequence (DNA): TGTGCCAGCTCCGGACGGGACAGCCATAATTCAGCCCTCCACTTT.

This clonotype came up a few times. This rearrangement joins TRBV5-6 to TRBJ2-2; no clear D. CDR3 size: 14 residues. Trimming pared 0 bases from V and 5 bases from J, leaving 8 bases between. CDR1 and CDR2 (germline): SGHDT, YYEEEE. The CDR3 protein is CASSLGLVTGELFF. Here the CDR3 DNA reads TGTGCCAGCAGCTTGGGGCTGGTTACCGGGGAGCTGTTTTTT. Supplemented by reference TRBV5-6 and TRBJ2-2, the full variable domain reads DAGVTQSPTHLIKTRGQQVTLRCSPKSGHDTVSWYQQALGQGPQFIFQYYEEEERQRGNFPDRFSGHQFPNYSSELNVNALLLGDSALYLCASSLGLVTGELFFGEGSRLTVL.

This clonotype has only a few counts. V is TRBV6-1 and J is TRBJ2-7; possibly TRBD2 for D (5 bases). CDR3 length: 15 amino acids. V lost 4 bases and J 5 bases, leaving 18 bases between the germline ends. Germline V gene sequence: CDR1 MNHNS, CDR2 SASEGT. The CDR3, as DNA: TGTGCCAGCAGTGTAGGGAGAGGATCTTCCCACGAGCAGTACGTC. Protein product: CASSVGRGSSHEQYV.

This clonotype was recorded a few times. This chain connects TRBV19 to TRBJ1-2; the match to TRBD1 covers 9 bases. CDR1 and CDR2 (germline): LNHDA, SQIVND (reference sequence). The CDR3 is made up of 14 amino acids. The J segment lost 4 bases and the V segment lost 7 bases, leaving 7 bases of the junction unmatched. The CDR3 DNA sequence: TGTGCCAGTACCATCCGGGACAGGGTCTATGGCTACACCTTC. It yields the protein CASTIRDRVYGYTF.

The V and J genes are TRBV7-9 and TRBJ1-3; D gene unclear. The CDR3 has 15 residues. CDR1 and CDR2 from the germline V gene are SEHNR and FQNEAQ (reference sequence). The V and J ends lost 7 bases and 1 base respectively, with 14 bases between them. Here the CDR3 reads CASTLGRSSGNTIYF. The CDR3 DNA follows: TGTGCCAGCACCTTGGGGAGGTCTTCTGGAAACACCATATATTTT. The full variable domain, in which reference TRBV7-9 and TRBJ1-3 provide the parts outside the CDR3, is DTGVSQNPRHKITKRGQNVTFRCDPISEHNRLYWYRQTLGQGPEFLTYFQNEAQLEKSRLLSDRFSAERPKGSFSTLEIQRTEQGDSAMYLCASTLGRSSGNTIYFGEGSWLTVV.

The CDR3 is CASSSQGIGKTQYF. DNA for the CDR3: TGTGCCAGCAGCAGTCAGGGGATCGGAAAGACCCAGTACTTC. The chain links TRBV11-2 to TRBJ2-5, with TRBD1 as a possible D gene (6 bases). There are 14 residues in the CDR3. CDR1 and CDR2 from the germline V gene are SGHAT and FQNNGV. Trimming removed 5 bases from V and 6 bases from J, with 16 bases in between.